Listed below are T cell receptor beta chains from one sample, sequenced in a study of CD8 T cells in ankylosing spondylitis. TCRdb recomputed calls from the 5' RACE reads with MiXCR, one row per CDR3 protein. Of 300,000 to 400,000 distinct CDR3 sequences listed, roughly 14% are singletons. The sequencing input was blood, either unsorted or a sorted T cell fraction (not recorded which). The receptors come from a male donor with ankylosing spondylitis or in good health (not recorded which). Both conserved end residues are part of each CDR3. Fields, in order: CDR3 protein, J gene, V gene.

CDR3: CASSEGTHLETQYF
J: TRBJ2-5
V: TRBV2

CDR3: CSAREQGTGELFF
J: TRBJ2-2
V: TRBV20-1

CDR3: CASSRRGHSSNTDTQYF
J: TRBJ2-3
V: TRBV7-2

CDR3: CASSPRDREETQYF
J: TRBJ2-5
V: TRBV4-1

CDR3: CASSVLENYGYTF
J: TRBJ1-2
V: TRBV9

CDR3: CASRSGLNTIYF
J: TRBJ1-3
V: TRBV6-5

CDR3: CASSLARWAVSYEQYF
J: TRBJ2-7
V: TRBV7-9

CDR3: CSASPFVGLETQYF
J: TRBJ2-5
V: TRBV20-1

CDR3: CSGKIGGTSGELFF
J: TRBJ2-2
V: TRBV20-1

CDR3: CASSPMYRDRAYEQYF
J: TRBJ2-7
V: TRBV27

CDR3: CASSYSKLSTQGEQYF
J: TRBJ2-7
V: TRBV6-5

CDR3: CSARERLAGSNEQFF
J: TRBJ2-1
V: TRBV20-1

CDR3: CASSYGSGRTAYEQYF
J: TRBJ2-7
V: TRBV6-2/TRBV6-3

CDR3: CSVERKGATNNEQFF
J: TRBJ2-1
V: TRBV29-1

CDR3: CSVLDRGSTDTQYF
J: TRBJ2-3
V: TRBV29-1

CDR3: CASSQAGTSTDTQYF
J: TRBJ2-3
V: TRBV7-8

CDR3: CATSDRVTDTQYF
J: TRBJ2-3
V: TRBV15

CDR3: CASELSSLSRVTEAFF
J: TRBJ1-1
V: TRBV13

CDR3: CASRRGAMVDTQYF
J: TRBJ2-3
V: TRBV19

CDR3: CASSPTTDTQYF
J: TRBJ2-3
V: TRBV9

CDR3: CASSLRTALDFGYTF
J: TRBJ1-2
V: TRBV12-3/TRBV12-4

CDR3: CARFPQGFDEQYF
J: TRBJ2-7
V: TRBV7-9

CDR3: CASSLGQGQADTQYF
J: TRBJ2-3
V: TRBV5-1

CDR3: CSVGGQGPYGYTF
J: TRBJ1-2
V: TRBV29-1

CDR3: CASSLNRVVEKLFF
J: TRBJ1-4
V: TRBV5-6

CDR3: CASSQDTAHQETQYF
J: TRBJ2-5
V: TRBV4-1

CDR3: CASSQRVATDTQYF
J: TRBJ2-3
V: TRBV5-1

CDR3: CASSFRRMIQYF
J: TRBJ2-4
V: TRBV12-3/TRBV12-4

CDR3: CAWSVWENTEAFF
J: TRBJ1-1
V: TRBV30

CDR3: CASSQYQGHNQPQHF
J: TRBJ1-5
V: TRBV3-1

CDR3: CATSGLAGLTDTQYF
J: TRBJ2-3
V: TRBV15

CDR3: CSVSFHVNYGYTF
J: TRBJ1-2
V: TRBV29-1

CDR3: CSVEDHPTGGNEQYF
J: TRBJ2-7
V: TRBV29-1